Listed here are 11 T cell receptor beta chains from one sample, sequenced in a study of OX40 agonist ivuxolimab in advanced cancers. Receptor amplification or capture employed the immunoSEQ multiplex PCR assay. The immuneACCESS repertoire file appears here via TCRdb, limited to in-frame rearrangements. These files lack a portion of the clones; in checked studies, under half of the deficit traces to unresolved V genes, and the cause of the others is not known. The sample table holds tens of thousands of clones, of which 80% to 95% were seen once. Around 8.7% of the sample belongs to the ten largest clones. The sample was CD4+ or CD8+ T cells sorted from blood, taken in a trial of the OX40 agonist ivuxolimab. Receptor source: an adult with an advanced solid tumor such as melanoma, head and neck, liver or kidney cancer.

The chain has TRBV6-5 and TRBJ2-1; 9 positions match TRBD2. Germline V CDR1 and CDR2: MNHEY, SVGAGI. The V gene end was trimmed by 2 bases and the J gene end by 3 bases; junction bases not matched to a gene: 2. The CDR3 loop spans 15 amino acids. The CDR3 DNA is TGTGCCAGCAGTTACGGGACTAGCAGCTACAATGAGCAGTTCTTC. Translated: CASSYGTSSYNEQFF.

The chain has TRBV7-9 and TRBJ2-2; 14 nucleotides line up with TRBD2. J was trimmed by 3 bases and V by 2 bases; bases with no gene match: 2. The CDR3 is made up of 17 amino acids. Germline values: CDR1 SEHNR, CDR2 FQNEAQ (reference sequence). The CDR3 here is CASSLWTSGGHTGELFF. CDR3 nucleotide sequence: TGTGCCAGCAGCTTATGGACTAGCGGGGGGCACACCGGGGAGCTGTTTTTT.

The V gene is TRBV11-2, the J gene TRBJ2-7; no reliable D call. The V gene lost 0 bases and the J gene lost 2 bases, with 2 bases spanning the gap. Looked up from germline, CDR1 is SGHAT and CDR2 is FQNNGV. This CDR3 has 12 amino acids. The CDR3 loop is CASSLEAYEQYF. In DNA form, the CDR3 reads TGTGCCAGCAGCTTAGAGGCCTACGAGCAGTACTTC. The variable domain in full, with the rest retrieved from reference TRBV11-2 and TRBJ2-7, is EAGVAQSPRYKIIEKRQSVAFWCNPISGHATLYWYQQILGQGPKLLIQFQNNGVVDDSQLPKDRFSAERLKGVDSTLKIQPAKLEDSAVYLCASSLEAYEQYFGPGTRLTVT.

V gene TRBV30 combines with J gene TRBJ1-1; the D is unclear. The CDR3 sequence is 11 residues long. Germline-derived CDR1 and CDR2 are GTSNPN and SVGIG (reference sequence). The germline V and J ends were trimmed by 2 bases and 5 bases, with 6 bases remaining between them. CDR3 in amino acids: CAWSPTTEAFF. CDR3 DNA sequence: TGTGCCTGGAGTCCCACGACTGAAGCTTTCTTT.

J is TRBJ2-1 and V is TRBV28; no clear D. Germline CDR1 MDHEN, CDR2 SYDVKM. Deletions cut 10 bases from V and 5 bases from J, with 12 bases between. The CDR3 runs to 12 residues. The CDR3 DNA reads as TGTGCCACTCTTCGAAGGAACAATGAGCAGTTCTTC. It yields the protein CATLRRNNEQFF. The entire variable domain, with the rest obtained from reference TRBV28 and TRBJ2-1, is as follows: DVKVTQSSRYLVKRTGEKVFLECVQDMDHENMFWYRQDPGLGLRLIYFSYDVKMKEKGDIPEGYSVSREKKERFSLILESASTNQTSMYLCATLRRNNEQFFGPGTRLTVL.

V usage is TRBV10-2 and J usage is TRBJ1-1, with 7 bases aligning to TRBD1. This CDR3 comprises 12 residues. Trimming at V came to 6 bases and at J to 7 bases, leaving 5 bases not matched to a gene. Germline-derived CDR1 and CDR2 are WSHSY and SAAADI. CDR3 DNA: TGCGCCAGCAGCCCGGACAGGCTTGAAGCTTTCTTT. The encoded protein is CASSPDRLEAFF.

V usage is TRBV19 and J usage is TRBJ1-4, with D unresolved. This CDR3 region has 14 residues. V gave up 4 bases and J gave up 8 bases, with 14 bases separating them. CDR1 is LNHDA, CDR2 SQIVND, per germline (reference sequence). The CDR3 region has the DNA TGTGCCAGTAGTAGAAATCGACGGAGGGAAAAACTGTTTTTT. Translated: CASSRNRRREKLFF. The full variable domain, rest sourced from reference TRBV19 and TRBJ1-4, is DGGITQSPKYLFRKEGQNVTLSCEQNLNHDAMYWYRQDPGQGLRLIYYSQIVNDFQKGDIAEGYSVSREKKESFPLTVTSAQKNPTAFYLCASSRNRRREKLFFGSGTQLSVL.

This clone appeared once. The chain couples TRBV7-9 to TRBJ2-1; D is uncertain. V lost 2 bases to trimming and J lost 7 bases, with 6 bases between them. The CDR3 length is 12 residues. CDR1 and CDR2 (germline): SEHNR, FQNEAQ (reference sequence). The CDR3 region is CASSLYSNEQFF. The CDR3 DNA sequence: TGTGCCAGCAGCTTATATTCTAATGAGCAGTTCTTC.

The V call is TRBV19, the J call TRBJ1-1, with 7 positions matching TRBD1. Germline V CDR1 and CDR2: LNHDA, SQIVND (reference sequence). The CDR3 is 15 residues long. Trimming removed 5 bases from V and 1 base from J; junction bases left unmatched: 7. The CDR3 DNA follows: TGTGCCAGTAGTCCGGGACAGCGATCGAACACTGAAGCTTTCTTT. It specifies CASSPGQRSNTEAFF.

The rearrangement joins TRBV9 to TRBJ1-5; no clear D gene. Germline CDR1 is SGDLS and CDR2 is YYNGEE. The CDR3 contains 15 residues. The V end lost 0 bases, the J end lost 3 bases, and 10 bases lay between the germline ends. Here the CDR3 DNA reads TGTGCCAGCAGCGTAGCTGGAGACTCCAATCAGCCCCAGCATTTT. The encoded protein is CASSVAGDSNQPQHF.

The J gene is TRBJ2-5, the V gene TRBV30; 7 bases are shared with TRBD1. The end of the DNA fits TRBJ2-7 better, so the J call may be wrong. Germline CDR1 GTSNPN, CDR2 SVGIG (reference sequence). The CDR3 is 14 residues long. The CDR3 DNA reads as TGTGCCTGGAGCCCTGGGGACAGTACCTACGAGCAGTACTTC. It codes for CAWSPGDSTYEQYF.